Listed below are T cell receptor beta chains from one sample, sequenced in a study of T cell repertoires in aging, cancer and after chemotherapy. One entry per CDR3 protein, called by TCRdb with MiXCR from the multiplex PCR reads. The sample has 10,000 to 15,000 distinct CDR3 sequences, under 35% seen once. The material sequenced was blood. The receptors here all came from a human donor in good health. The donor label of this sample is uncertain. Each CDR3 is given with its conserved first and last residue. D genes are given only for firm matches. Size tells how often a clone was seen (once, few, many) or the class of an expanded clone, and some rows leave it out.

clone size	J gene	D gene	V gene	CDR3 DNA	CDR3 protein
few	TRBJ1-1	TRBD1	TRBV19	TGTGCCAGTAGCACTACAGGGGCCCGGCCTGAAGCTTTCTTT	CASSTTGARPEAFF
.	TRBJ1-2	.	TRBV15	TGTGCCACCAGCAGAGATAGATCAGGGGAGGCTAACTATGGCTACACCTTC	CATSRDRSGEANYGYTF
.	TRBJ1-2	.	TRBV27	TGTGCCAGCAGTTTATCCGGGTATGGCTACACCTTC	CASSLSGYGYTF
few	TRBJ2-5	.	TRBV27	TGTGCCAGCAGTAGAACAGGGTCCGAGACCCAGTACTTC	CASSRTGSETQYF
.	TRBJ1-2	.	TRBV19	TGTGCCAGTAGTACCCCCGCAGCGATAGACTATGGCTACACCTTC	CASSTPAAIDYGYTF
.	TRBJ2-2	.	TRBV12-3/TRBV12-4	TGTGCCAGCAGTCGACAGGGAGGCACCGGGGAGCTGTTTTTT	CASSRQGGTGELFF
medium-sized	TRBJ1-2	.	TRBV29-1	TGCAGCGTTGAAAGGGACCTTGGTTACACCTTC	CSVERDLGYTF
medium-sized	TRBJ2-3	.	TRBV6-6	TGTGCCAGCAGCCAGGGTGTTGGGTGGAATACGCAGTATTTT	CASSQGVGWNTQYF
few	TRBJ1-2	.	TRBV20-1	TGCAGTGCACTGTCCTATGGCTACACCTTC	CSALSYGYTF
.	TRBJ1-2	.	TRBV12-3/TRBV12-4	TGTGCCAGCAGATCCGGGACGGATAACTATGGCTACACCTTC	CASRSGTDNYGYTF
.	TRBJ1-1	.	TRBV2	TGTGCCAGCAGTGAAGCGCTGGGACGTCTGAACACTGAAGCTTTCTTT	CASSEALGRLNTEAFF
medium-sized	TRBJ2-2	.	TRBV19	TGTGCCAGTAGTATACAGGGTCTCGGGGAGCTGTTTTTT	CASSIQGLGELFF
few	TRBJ1-1	.	TRBV19	TGTGCCAGTAGTAGCGGGGGGGGAGGCACTGAAGCTTTCTTT	CASSSGGGGTEAFF
.	TRBJ1-4	TRBD1	TRBV5-6	TGTGCCAGCAGCCCATCGGACAGGGGACCTAATGAAAAACTGTTTTTT	CASSPSDRGPNEKLFF
few	TRBJ2-5	TRBD1	TRBV12-3/TRBV12-4	TGTGCCAGCAACTCCGGGACAGGGGGAGAGACCCAGTACTTC	CASNSGTGGETQYF
medium-sized	TRBJ2-6	.	TRBV14	TGTGCCAGCAGCCCGGACGGGGTTGGGGCCAACGTCCTGACTTTC	CASSPDGVGANVLTF
.	TRBJ1-2	.	TRBV5-4	TGCGCCAGCAGCTCCGACGGGACACTCTATGGCTACACCTTC	CASSSDGTLYGYTF
.	TRBJ1-1	.	TRBV6-1	TGTGCCAGCAGTATCGAGACTAACACTGAAGCTTTCTTT	CASSIETNTEAFF
.	TRBJ2-1	TRBD1	TRBV7-4	TGTGCCAGCAGCCGGGACAGGGGGTCTGAGCAGTTCTTC	CASSRDRGSEQFF
few	TRBJ1-4	TRBD1	TRBV27	TGTGCCAGCAGGCCAGACAGGGTCGGGGAAAAACTGTTTTTT	CASRPDRVGEKLFF
once	TRBJ1-3	.	TRBV6-1	TGTGCCAGCAGTGCACTCTCCGGCTCTGGAAACACCATATATTTT	CASSALSGSGNTIYF
few	TRBJ1-2	.	TRBV10-3	TGTGCCACCTCGGGCGCCGACTACGGCTACACCTTC	CATSGADYGYTF
.	TRBJ2-3	.	TRBV11-2	TGTGCCAGCAGCTTAGGGTCCGGGGGGCTCACAGATACGCAGTATTTT	CASSLGSGGLTDTQYF
.	TRBJ2-2	.	TRBV12-3/TRBV12-4	TGTGCCAGCAGTTTGAACAGGGCGGAATCGAACACCGGGGAGCTGTTTTTT	CASSLNRAESNTGELFF
.	TRBJ1-1	.	TRBV29-1	TGCAGCGGCCAACAGGGGAACACTGAAGCTTTCTTT	CSGQQGNTEAFF
.	TRBJ2-5	.	TRBV13	TGTGCCAGCAGCACAGCCGTGGGACGAGTTGAAGAGACCCAGTACTTC	CASSTAVGRVEETQYF
.	TRBJ1-3	.	TRBV10-3	TGTGCCATCAGTGACAAATACTCTGGAAACACCATATATTTT	CAISDKYSGNTIYF
.	TRBJ1-1	.	TRBV19	TGTGCCACCAGGGGACCGGGAAGTGAAGATGGGACTGAAGCTTTCTTT	CATRGPGSEDGTEAFF
medium-sized	TRBJ1-4	.	TRBV29-1	TGCAGCGTGGTTTTCGACAGGCCAACTAATGAAAAACTGTTTTTT	CSVVFDRPTNEKLFF
medium-sized	TRBJ2-1	.	TRBV18	TGTGCCAGCTCACCACAGAAACATGAGCAGTTCTTC	CASSPQKHEQFF
.	TRBJ1-2	.	TRBV27	TGTGCCAGCAGCTTAGCCGGGGGGGACTATGGCTACACCTTC	CASSLAGGDYGYTF